This T cell receptor beta chain was recorded in a study of cytomegalovirus exposure and HLA in healthy donors. Use of 60 Vbeta and 13 Jbeta primers characterized the PCR. Profiling relied on immunoSEQ multiplex PCR, and the TCRdb table lists in-frame clones only, not all of them. The data hold about 180,000 clones, with approximately 82% observed a single time. With 4 bases clipped from V and 1 base from J, the junction kept 12 bases outside the gene matches. The CDR3 length is 17 residues. Germline values: CDR1 SGDLS, CDR2 YYNGEE. Sequencing was performed on PBMCs. This TCR came from a girl aged 2 to 10 in good health and CMV-seropositive. The gene calls are TRBV9 and TRBJ2-7, with TRBD1 matching 9 bases. CDR3 amino acids: CASSPYSGTGLSYEQYF. The CDR3 coding sequence is TGTGCCAGCAGCCCATACTCCGGGACAGGGCTATCCTACGAGCAGTACTTC.